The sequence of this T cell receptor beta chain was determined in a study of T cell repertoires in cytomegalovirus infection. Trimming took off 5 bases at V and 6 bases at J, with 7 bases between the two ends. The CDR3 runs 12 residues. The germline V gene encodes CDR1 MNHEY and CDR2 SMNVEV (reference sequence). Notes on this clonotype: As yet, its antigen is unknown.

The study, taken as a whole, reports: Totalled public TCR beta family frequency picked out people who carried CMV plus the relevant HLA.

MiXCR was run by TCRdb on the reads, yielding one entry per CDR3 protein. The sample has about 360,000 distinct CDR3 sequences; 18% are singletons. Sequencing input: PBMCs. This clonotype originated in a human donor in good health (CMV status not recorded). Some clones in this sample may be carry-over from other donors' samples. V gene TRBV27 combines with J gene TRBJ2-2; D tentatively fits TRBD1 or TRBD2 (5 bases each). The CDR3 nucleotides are TGTGCCAGCAGTGAGGGGCCCGGGGAGCTGTTTTTT. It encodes CASSEGPGELFF.